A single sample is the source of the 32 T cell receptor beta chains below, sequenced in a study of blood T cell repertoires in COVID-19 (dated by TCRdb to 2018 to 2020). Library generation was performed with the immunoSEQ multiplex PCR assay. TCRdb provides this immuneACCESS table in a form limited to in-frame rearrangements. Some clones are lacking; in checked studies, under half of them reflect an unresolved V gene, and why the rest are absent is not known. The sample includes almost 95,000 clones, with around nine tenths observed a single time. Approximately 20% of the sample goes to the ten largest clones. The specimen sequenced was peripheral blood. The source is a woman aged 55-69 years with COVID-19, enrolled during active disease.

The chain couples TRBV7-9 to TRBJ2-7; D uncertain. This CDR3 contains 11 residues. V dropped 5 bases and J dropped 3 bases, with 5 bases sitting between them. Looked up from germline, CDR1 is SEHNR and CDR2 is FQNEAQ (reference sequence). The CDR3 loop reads CASSPSYEQYF. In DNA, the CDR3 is TGTGCCAGCAGCCCTAGCTACGAGCAGTACTTC.

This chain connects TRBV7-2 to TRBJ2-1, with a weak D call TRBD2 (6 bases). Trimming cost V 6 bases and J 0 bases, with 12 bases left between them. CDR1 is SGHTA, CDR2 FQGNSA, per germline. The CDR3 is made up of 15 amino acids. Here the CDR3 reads CASRTGGRSYNEQFF. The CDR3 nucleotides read TGTGCCAGCAGGACCGGGGGACGCTCCTACAATGAGCAGTTCTTC. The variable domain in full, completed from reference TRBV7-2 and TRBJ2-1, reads GAGVSQSPSNKVTEKGKDVELRCDPISGHTALYWYRQSLGQGLEFLIYFQGNSAPDKSGLPSDRFSAERTGGSVSTLTIQRTQQEDSAVYLCASRTGGRSYNEQFFGPGTRLTVL.

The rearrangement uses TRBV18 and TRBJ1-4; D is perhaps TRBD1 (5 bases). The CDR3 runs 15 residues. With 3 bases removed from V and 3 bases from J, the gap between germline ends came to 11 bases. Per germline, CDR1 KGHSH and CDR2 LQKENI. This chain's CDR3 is CASSPGRVANEKLFF. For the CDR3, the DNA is TGTGCCAGCTCACCGGGCAGGGTGGCTAATGAAAAACTGTTTTTT.

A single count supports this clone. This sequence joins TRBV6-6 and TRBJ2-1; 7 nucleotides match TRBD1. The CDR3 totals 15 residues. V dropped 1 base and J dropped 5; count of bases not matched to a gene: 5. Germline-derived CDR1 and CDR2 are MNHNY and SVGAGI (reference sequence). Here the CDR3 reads CASSYYGTANNEQFF. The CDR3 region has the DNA TGTGCCAGCAGTTACTACGGGACAGCGAACAATGAGCAGTTCTTC.

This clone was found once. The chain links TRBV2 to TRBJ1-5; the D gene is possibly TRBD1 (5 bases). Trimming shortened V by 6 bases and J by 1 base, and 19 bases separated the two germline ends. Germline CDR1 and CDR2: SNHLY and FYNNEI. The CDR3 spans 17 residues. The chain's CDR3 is CASRGGVGGRSNQPQHF. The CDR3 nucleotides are TGTGCCAGCAGGGGGGGGGTAGGTGGCAGGAGCAATCAGCCCCAGCATTTT.

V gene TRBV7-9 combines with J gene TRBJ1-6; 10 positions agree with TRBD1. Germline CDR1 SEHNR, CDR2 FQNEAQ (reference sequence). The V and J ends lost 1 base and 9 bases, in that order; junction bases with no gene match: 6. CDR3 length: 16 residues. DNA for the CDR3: TGTGCCAGCAGCTTAGGACAGGGGGCTTTTGGTTCACCCCTCCACTTT. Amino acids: CASSLGQGAFGSPLHF.

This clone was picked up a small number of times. CDR3 nucleotides: TGTGCCAGCAGCTTAGGGCCAAAACACGAGCAGTACTTC. It is translated as CASSLGPKHEQYF. The chain recombines TRBV7-3 with TRBJ2-7; D is ambiguous. The CDR3 runs to 13 residues. Trimming took 2 bases from V and 5 from J, leaving 10 bases between them. CDR1 is SGHTA and CDR2 is FQGTGA in the germline V gene.

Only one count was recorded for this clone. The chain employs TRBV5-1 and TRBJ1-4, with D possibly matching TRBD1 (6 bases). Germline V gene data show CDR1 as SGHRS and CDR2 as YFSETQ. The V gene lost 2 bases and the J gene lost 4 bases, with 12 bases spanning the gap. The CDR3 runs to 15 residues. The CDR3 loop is CASSLTGWGNEKLFF. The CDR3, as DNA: TGCGCCAGCAGCTTAACAGGGTGGGGTAATGAAAAACTGTTTTTT.

In nucleotides, the CDR3 is TGTGCCAGCAGCGTAAGCTTGGACACTGAAGCTTTCTTT. Its protein product is CASSVSLDTEAFF. The genes are TRBV9 and TRBJ1-1; D not certain. Germline V gene lookup returns CDR1 SGDLS and CDR2 YYNGEE. V was pared by 1 base and J by 3 bases, with 7 bases between. The CDR3 totals 13 residues.

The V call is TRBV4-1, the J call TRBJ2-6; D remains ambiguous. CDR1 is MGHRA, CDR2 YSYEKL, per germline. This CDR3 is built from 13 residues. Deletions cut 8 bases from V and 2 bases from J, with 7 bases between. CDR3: CASRGTGANVLTF. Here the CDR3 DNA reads TGCGCCAGCCGAGGTACTGGGGCCAACGTCCTGACTTTC.

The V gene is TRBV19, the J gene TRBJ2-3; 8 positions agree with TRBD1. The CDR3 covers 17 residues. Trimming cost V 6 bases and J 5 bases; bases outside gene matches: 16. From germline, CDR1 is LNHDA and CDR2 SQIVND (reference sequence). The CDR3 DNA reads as TGTGCCAGTAGGCCTCCCCAGGGGGCAAGCGATAGAGATACGCAGTATTTT. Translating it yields CASRPPQGASDRDTQYF.

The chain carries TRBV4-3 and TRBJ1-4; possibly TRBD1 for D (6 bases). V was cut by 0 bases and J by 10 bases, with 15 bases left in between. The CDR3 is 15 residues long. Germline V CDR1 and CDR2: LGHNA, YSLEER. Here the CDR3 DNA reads TGCGCCAGCAGCCAAGATTGGCCAGGGGTTGGAAAACTGTTTTTT. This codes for CASSQDWPGVGKLFF.

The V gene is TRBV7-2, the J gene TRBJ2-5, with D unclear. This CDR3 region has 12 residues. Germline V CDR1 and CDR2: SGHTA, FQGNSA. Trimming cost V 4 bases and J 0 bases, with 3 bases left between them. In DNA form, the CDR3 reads TGTGCCAGCAGCTCCTACCAAGAGACCCAGTACTTC. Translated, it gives CASSSYQETQYF.

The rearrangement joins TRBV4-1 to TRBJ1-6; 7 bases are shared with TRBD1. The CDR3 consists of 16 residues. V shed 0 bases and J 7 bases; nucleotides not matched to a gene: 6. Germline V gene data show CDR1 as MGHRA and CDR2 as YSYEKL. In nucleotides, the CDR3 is TGCGCCAGCAGCCAAGATCCCGGGACAGAGAATTCACCCCTCCACTTT. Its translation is CASSQDPGTENSPLHF.

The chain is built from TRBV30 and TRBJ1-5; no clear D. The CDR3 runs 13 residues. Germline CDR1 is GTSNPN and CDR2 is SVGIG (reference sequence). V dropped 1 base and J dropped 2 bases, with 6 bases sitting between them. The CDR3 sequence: CAWSDRGNQPQHF. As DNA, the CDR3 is TGTGCCTGGAGTGATCGTGGCAATCAGCCCCAGCATTTT.

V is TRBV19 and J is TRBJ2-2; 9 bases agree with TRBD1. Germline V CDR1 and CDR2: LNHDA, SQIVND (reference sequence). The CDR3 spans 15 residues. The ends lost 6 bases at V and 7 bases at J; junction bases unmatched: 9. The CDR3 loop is CASRSRDRDSGELFF. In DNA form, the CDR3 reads TGTGCCAGTAGATCGCGGGACAGGGACAGCGGGGAGCTGTTTTTT. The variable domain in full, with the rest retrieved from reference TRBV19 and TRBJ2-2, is DGGITQSPKYLFRKEGQNVTLSCEQNLNHDAMYWYRQDPGQGLRLIYYSQIVNDFQKGDIAEGYSVSREKKESFPLTVTSAQKNPTAFYLCASRSRDRDSGELFFGEGSRLTVL.

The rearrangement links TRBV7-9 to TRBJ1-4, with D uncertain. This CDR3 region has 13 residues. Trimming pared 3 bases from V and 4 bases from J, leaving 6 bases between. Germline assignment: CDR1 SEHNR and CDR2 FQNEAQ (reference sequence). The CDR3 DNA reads TGTGCCAGCAGCTTTCGGGGTAATGAAAAACTGTTTTTT. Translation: CASSFRGNEKLFF.

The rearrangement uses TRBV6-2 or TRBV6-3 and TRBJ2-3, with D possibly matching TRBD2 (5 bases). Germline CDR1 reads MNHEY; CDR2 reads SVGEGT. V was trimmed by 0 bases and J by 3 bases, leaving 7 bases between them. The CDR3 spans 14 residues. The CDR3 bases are TGTGCCAGCAGTTACTCGGGAGCGACAGATACGCAGTATTTT. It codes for CASSYSGATDTQYF.

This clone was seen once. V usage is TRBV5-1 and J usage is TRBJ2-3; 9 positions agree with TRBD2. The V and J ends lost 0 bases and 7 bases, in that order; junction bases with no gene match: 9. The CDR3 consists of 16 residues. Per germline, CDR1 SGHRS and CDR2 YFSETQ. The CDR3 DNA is TGCGCCAGCAGCTTGGGTCCGGGACTAGCATCAAATACGCAGTATTTT. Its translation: CASSLGPGLASNTQYF.

The CDR3, as DNA: TGTGCCAGCAGCCTTAATCGCGATGAGCAGTTCTTC. This sequence encodes CASSLNRDEQFF. The chain joins TRBV7-9 to TRBJ2-1; D uncertain. This CDR3 spans 12 amino acids. Trimming removed 5 bases at V and 8 bases at J, with 10 bases between. Germline V gene lookup returns CDR1 SEHNR and CDR2 FQNEAQ (reference sequence).

The CDR3 DNA is TGTGCCAGCTCACCCACACCCGGGACAGTCAATTCACCCCTCCACTTT. This gives the protein CASSPTPGTVNSPLHF. The chain carries TRBV18 and TRBJ1-6, with TRBD1 matching over 7 bases. Germline assignment: CDR1 KGHSH and CDR2 LQKENI. The CDR3 length is 16 residues. V was pared by 3 bases and J by 7 bases, with 9 bases of the junction left unmatched.

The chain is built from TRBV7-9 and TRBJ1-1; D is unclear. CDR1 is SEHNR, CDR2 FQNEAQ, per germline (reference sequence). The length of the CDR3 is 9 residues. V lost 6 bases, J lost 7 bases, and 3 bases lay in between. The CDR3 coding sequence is TGTGCCAGCAGTAGTGAAGCTTTCTTT. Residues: CASSSEAFF.

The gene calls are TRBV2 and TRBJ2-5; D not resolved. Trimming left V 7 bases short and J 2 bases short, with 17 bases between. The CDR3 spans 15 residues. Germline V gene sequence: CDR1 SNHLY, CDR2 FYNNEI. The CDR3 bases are TGTGCCAGCACCCTGAATCGTGTCAGACAAGAGACCCAGTACTTC. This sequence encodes CASTLNRVRQETQYF.

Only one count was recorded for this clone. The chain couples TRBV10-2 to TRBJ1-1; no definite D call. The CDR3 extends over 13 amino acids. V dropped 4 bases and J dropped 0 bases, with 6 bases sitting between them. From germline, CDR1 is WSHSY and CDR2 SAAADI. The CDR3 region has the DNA TGCGCCAGCAGTGTTGCGTTGAACACTGAAGCTTTCTTT. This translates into CASSVALNTEAFF.

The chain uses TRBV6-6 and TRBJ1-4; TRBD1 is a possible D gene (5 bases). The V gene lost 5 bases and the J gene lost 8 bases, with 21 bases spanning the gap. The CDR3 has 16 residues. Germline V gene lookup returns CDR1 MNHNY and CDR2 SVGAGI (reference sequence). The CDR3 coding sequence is TGTGCCAGCAGTACCAAACAGGCCGCCGGAGTGGAAAAACTGTTTTTT. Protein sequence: CASSTKQAAGVEKLFF.

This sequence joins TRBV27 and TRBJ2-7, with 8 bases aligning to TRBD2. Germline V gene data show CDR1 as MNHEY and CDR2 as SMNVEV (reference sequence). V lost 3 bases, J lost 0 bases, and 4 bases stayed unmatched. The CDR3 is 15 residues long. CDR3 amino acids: CASSFGGGLSYEQYF. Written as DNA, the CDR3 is TGTGCCAGCAGTTTTGGCGGGGGGCTCTCCTACGAGCAGTACTTC.

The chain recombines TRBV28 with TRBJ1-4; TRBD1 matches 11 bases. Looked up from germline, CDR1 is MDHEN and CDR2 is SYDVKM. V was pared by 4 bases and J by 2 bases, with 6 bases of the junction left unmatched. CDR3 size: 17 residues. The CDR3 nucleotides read TGTGCCAGCAGTTCCTTTGGACAGGGGGCGACTAATGAAAAACTGTTTTTT. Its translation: CASSSFGQGATNEKLFF.

The CDR3 loop reads CASSSTGGFNSPLHF. CDR3 in DNA: TGTGCCAGCAGTTCGACAGGGGGCTTTAATTCACCCCTCCACTTT. J is TRBJ1-6 and V is TRBV6-5; 10 bases are shared with TRBD1. The CDR3 is 15 residues long. J lost 6 bases, V lost 4 bases, and 3 bases had no gene match. Germline assignment: CDR1 MNHEY and CDR2 SVGAGI.

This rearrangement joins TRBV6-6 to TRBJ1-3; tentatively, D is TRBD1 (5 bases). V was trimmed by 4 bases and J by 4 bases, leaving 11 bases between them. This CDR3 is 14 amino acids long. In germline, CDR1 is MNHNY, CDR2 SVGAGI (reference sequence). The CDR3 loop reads CASSSHQGGNTIYF. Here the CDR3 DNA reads TGTGCCAGCAGTTCGCATCAGGGAGGAAACACCATATATTTT.

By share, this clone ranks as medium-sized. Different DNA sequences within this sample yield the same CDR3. In nucleotides, the CDR3 is TGTGCCACCAGCAGAGATATTCGAGGCGAGCAGTACTTC. Translated, it gives CATSRDIRGEQYF. The chain combines TRBV15 with TRBJ2-7; D unresolved. Per germline, CDR1 LNHNV and CDR2 YYDKDF (reference sequence). V gave up 0 bases and J gave up 6 bases, with 9 bases separating them. CDR3 length: 13 residues.

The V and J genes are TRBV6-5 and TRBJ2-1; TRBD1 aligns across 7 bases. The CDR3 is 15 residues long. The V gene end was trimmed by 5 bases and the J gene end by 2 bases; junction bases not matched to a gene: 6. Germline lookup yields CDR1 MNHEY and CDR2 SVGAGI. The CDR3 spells CASSHNRGPYNEQFF. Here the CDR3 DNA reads TGTGCCAGCAGTCATAACAGGGGCCCCTACAATGAGCAGTTCTTC.

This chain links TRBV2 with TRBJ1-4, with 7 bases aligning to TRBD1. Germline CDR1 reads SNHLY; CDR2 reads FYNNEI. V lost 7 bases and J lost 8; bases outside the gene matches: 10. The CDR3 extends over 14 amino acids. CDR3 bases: TGTGCCAGCACCGAAGACAGGGTGGGAGAAAAACTGTTTTTT. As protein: CASTEDRVGEKLFF.